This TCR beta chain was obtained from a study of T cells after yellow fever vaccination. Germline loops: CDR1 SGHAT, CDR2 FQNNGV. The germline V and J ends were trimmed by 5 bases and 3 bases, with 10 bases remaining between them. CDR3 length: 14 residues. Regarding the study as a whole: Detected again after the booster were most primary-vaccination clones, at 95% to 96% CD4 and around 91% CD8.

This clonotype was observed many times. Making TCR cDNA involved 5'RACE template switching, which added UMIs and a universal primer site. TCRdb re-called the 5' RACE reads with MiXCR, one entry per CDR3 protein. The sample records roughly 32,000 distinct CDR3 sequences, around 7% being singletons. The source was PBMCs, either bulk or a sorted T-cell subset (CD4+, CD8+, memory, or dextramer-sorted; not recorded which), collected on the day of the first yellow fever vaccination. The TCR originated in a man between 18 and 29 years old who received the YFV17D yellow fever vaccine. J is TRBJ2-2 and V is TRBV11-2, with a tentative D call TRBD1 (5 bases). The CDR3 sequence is CASSGDRYTGELFF. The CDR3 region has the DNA TGTGCCAGCAGCGGAGACAGATACACCGGGGAGCTGTTTTTT.